Detailed here is one T cell receptor (beta chain). Its antigen is as yet unknown. The data originate from a study of neoadjuvant anti-PD-1 for oral cavity cancer. Overall study: Nivolumab at 3 mg/kg was mostly given biweekly, three to four doses, pre-surgery. Patients without progression received a fourth nivolumab dose around day 43, then surgical resection on days 50-56. Study results and limitations: After neoadjuvant nivolumab, PBMC T cell clonality was significantly higher in non-responders than responders.

Time point here: after neoadjuvant nivolumab, at surgical resection. Patients were newly diagnosed with stage II-IVA oral cavity squamous cell carcinoma without prior systemic or radiation treatment. The assay was immunoSEQ multiplex PCR, and TCRdb's table has in-frame clones only and misses some. Of about 68,000 clones in the sample, approximately 85% were seen once. The clonotype was recovered from a person aged 40 to 85 with oral cavity squamous cell carcinoma. The sequences come from PBMCs, collected after nivolumab (anti-PD-1) treatment.

CDR3 nucleotide sequence: TGTGCCAGCAGTTTAGGGGGCCTGCGGGCTGAAGCTTTCTTT. Translation gives CASSLGGLRAEAFF. The V gene is TRBV6-5, the J gene TRBJ1-1; TRBD1 aligns across 7 bases. Germline V gene sequence: CDR1 MNHEY, CDR2 SVGAGI. The J segment lost 6 bases and the V segment lost 4 bases, leaving 8 bases of the junction unmatched. The CDR3 runs 14 residues.